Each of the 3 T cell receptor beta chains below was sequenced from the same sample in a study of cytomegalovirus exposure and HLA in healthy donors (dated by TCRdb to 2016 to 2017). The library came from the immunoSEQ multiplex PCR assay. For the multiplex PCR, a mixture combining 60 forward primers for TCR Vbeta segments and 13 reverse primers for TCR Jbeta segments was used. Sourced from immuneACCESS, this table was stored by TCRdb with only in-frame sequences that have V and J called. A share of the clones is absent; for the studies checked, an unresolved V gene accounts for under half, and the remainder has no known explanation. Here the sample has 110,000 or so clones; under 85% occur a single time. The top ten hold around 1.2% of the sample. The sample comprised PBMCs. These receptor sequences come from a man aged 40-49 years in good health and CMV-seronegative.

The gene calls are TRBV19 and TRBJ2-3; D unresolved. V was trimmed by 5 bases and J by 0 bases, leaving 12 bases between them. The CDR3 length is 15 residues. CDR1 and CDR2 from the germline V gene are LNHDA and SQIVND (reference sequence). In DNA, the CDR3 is TGTGCCAGTAGTCTAACGTCGACTAGCACAGATACGCAGTATTTT. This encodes CASSLTSTSTDTQYF.

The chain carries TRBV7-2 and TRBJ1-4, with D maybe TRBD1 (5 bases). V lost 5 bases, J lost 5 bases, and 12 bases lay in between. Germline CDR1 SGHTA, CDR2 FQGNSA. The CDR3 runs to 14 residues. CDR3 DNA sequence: TGTGCCAGCAGCATGGGACGGGGGAATGAAAAACTGTTTTTT. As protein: CASSMGRGNEKLFF.

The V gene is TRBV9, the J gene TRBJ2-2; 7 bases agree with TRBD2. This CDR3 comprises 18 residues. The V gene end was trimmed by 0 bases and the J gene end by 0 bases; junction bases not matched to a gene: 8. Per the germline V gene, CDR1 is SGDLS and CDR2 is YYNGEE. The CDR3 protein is CASSVGPLAGANTGELFF. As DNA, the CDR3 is TGTGCCAGCAGCGTAGGCCCGTTAGCGGGCGCGAACACCGGGGAGCTGTTTTTT.